Included here is one T cell receptor beta chain sequence, with context. Its antigen is not known. These data originate in a study of cytomegalovirus exposure and HLA in healthy donors. Across the whole study: Clustering assigned around 77% of the roughly 430 genotyped donors to the Caucasian-associated ancestry cluster. Broader study findings: It was likely that a cluster of highly shared sequence variants was a sequencing artifact.

The germline CDR1 and CDR2 sequences are LNHNV and YYDKDF (reference sequence). This CDR3 has 15 amino acids. Germline trimming cut 1 base from V and 2 bases from J; bases unmatched to any gene: 3. PCR primers comprised 60 Vbeta and 13 Jbeta primers. Some clones are missing from TCRdb's copy, which holds only in-frame ones; the method was immunoSEQ multiplex PCR. The repertoire includes 100,000 to 150,000 clones, roughly 80% of them detected once, and approximately 4% sits in the top ten. This sequence joins TRBV15 and TRBJ2-7; 9 bases are a match to TRBD1. Source material: PBMCs. The TCR was taken from a man aged 18 to 29 in good health and CMV-seropositive. The chain's CDR3 is CATSRAGTGTYEQYF. DNA of the CDR3: TGTGCCACCAGCAGAGCAGGGACAGGGACCTACGAGCAGTACTTC.